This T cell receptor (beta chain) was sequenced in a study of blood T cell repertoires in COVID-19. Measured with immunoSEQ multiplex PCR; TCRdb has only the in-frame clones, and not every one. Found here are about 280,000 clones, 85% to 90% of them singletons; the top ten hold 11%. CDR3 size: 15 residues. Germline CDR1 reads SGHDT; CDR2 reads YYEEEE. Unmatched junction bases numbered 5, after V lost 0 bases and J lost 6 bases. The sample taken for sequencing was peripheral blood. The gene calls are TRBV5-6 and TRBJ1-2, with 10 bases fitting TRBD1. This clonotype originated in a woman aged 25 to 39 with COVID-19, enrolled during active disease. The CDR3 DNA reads TGTGCCAGCAGCTTGGTCGGCGGGACAGGGGATGGCTACACCTTC. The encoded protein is CASSLVGGTGDGYTF.